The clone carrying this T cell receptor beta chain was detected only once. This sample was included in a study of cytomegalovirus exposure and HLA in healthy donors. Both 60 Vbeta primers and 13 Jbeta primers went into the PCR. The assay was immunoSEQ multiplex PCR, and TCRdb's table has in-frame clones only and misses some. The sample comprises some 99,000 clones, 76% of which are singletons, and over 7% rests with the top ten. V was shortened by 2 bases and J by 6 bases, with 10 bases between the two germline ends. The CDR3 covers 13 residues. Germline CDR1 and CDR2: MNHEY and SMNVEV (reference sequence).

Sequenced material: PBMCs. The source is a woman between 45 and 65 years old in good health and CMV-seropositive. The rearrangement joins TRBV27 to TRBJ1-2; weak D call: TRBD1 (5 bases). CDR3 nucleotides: TGTGCCAGCAGTTTACGGCAGGGTGATGGCTACACCTTC. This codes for CASSLRQGDGYTF.